These 9 T cell receptor beta chains came from one sample sequenced in a study of blood T cell repertoires in COVID-19 (dated by TCRdb to the early 2020s). The library was produced with the immunoSEQ multiplex PCR assay. TCRdb re-hosts the immuneACCESS table, in-frame sequences only. Its copies lack some clones; in the studies checked, an unresolved V gene accounts for under half of them, and the cause for the rest is not known. In all, the sample holds about 96,000 clones, and about four fifths of those were seen once. The leading ten clones occupy 17% of the sample. The specimen sequenced was peripheral blood. These receptors all come from a woman aged 60 to 75 with acute or convalescent COVID-19.

This chain uses TRBV7-2 with TRBJ2-7, with TRBD1 matching over 7 bases. CDR1 is SGHTA and CDR2 is FQGNSA in the germline V gene. Germline trimming cut 4 bases from V and 2 bases from J; bases unmatched to any gene: 5. This CDR3 spans 14 amino acids. CDR3 region: CASSYQTGPYEQYF. As DNA, the CDR3 is TGTGCCAGCAGCTACCAGACAGGGCCCTACGAGCAGTACTTC.

The CDR3 here is CSAEIGGNTIYF. DNA for the CDR3: TGCAGCGCCGAGATTGGTGGAAACACCATATATTTT. The V and J genes are TRBV29-1 and TRBJ1-3; D not certain. This CDR3 region has 12 residues. From germline, CDR1 is SQVTM and CDR2 ANQGSEA. V gave up 7 bases and J gave up 3 bases, with 10 bases separating them.

The rearrangement links TRBV6-5 to TRBJ1-2; 9 positions agree with TRBD1. V shed 6 bases, J shed 4 bases, and the junction held 9 bases outside the gene matches. Germline CDR1 MNHEY, CDR2 SVGAGI. The CDR3 extends over 15 amino acids. The CDR3 reads CASRRSPGQGYGYTF. DNA of the CDR3: TGTGCCAGCAGACGGAGCCCGGGACAGGGCTATGGCTACACCTTC.

The chain is built from TRBV6-5 and TRBJ1-2; D uncertain. V shed 6 bases and J shed 8 bases, with 22 bases lying between them. Germline V gene data show CDR1 as MNHEY and CDR2 as SVGAGI. CDR3 length: 15 residues. The CDR3 DNA reads as TGTGCCAGCAGCCGGTCAAGAATAGGTTCGGGGGGCTACACCTTC. Amino acid sequence: CASSRSRIGSGGYTF.

The genes are TRBV29-1 and TRBJ2-1; perhaps TRBD2 as D (6 bases). Trimming stripped 4 bases from V and 0 bases from J, with 10 bases between. CDR1 and CDR2 from the germline V gene are SQVTM and ANQGSEA. This CDR3 comprises 14 residues. The CDR3 sequence: CSVGYGSSYNEQFF. Here the CDR3 DNA reads TGCAGCGTTGGATACGGGAGCTCCTACAATGAGCAGTTCTTC.

The chain links TRBV4-1 to TRBJ2-7; D remains ambiguous. Germline lookup yields CDR1 MGHRA and CDR2 YSYEKL. V was shortened by 0 bases and J by 1 base, with 4 bases between the two germline ends. This CDR3 is built from 13 residues. The CDR3 loop is CASSQDTSYEQYF. The CDR3 nucleotides read TGCGCCAGCAGCCAAGACACTTCCTACGAGCAGTACTTC.

The V gene is TRBV19, the J gene TRBJ1-5, with 9 bases fitting TRBD1. CDR3 length: 20 residues. The V gene end was trimmed by 1 base and the J gene end by 1 base; junction bases not matched to a gene: 14. Germline loops: CDR1 LNHDA, CDR2 SQIVND (reference sequence). The CDR3 DNA sequence: TGTGCCAGTAGTATAGGACCGGGACAGGGTATTGGGTTCAGCAATCAGCCCCAGCATTTT. This translates into CASSIGPGQGIGFSNQPQHF.

The J gene is TRBJ2-1, the V gene TRBV2, with D possibly being TRBD1 (6 bases). Trimming left V 6 bases short and J 3 bases short, with 15 bases between. CDR1 is SNHLY, CDR2 FYNNEI, per germline. The CDR3 is 15 amino acids. The CDR3 region is CASSKTGINYNEQFF. The DNA of the CDR3 is TGTGCCAGCAGCAAAACAGGGATCAACTACAATGAGCAGTTCTTC. The full variable domain, rest sourced from reference TRBV2 and TRBJ2-1, is EPEVTQTPSHQVTQMGQEVILRCVPISNHLYFYWYRQILGQKVEFLVSFYNNEISEKSEIFDDQFSVERPDGSNFTLKIRSTKLEDSAMYFCASSKTGINYNEQFFGPGTRLTVL.

At least ten counts were recorded for this clone. V and J are TRBV23-1 and TRBJ1-6, with D possibly matching TRBD1 (6 bases). TRBV23-1 is placed among ORFs of uncertain function. This CDR3 has 18 residues. Trimming stripped 3 bases from V and 7 bases from J, with 22 bases between. This CDR3 reads CASSQPQRTGSANSPLHF. The CDR3 region has the DNA TGCGCCAGCAGTCAGCCCCAGCGAACAGGGTCCGCAAATTCACCCCTCCACTTT.